The clone carrying this T cell receptor (beta chain) occurred many times. Its antigen is still unknown. This entry comes from a study of regulatory T cells in long-lasting Graves disease. Findings of the study overall: Accuracy was possibly reduced by small sample size. Peripheral blood alone, not thyroid tissue, underwent study.

TCR beta libraries were built with iRepertoire HTBI primers and Arm-PCR of CDR3 regions. TCRdb fed the multiplex PCR reads into MiXCR, producing one record per CDR3 protein. The repertoire holds about 370,000 distinct CDR3 sequences, with roughly a sixth as singletons. Time point meaning: newly diagnosed GD, antithyroid drugs for less than 3 months. Extracted PBMC RNA gave rise to the TCR library. The source material was peripheral blood mononuclear cells (PBMCs), sampled at new diagnosis, from a patient treated with antithyroid drugs. This TCR was sampled from a female donor with Graves disease.

This CDR3 reads CASSLREIHGYTF. For the CDR3, the DNA is TGTGCCAGCAGCTTAAGAGAAATCCATGGCTACACCTTC. This chain connects TRBV11-2 to TRBJ1-2; D is undetermined. Germline loops: CDR1 SGHAT, CDR2 FQNNGV. The CDR3 loop spans 13 amino acids. V gave up 2 bases and J gave up 6 bases, with 10 bases separating them.